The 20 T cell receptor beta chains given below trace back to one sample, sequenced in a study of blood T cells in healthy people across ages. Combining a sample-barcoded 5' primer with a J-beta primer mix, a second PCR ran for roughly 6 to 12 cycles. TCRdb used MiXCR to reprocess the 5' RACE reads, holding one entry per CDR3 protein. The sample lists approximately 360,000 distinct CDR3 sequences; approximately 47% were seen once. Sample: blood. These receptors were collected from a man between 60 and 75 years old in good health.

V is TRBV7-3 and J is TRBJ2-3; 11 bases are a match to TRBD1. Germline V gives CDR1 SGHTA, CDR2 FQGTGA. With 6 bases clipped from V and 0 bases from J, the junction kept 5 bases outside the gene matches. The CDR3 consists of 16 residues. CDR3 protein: CASRRTGGPSTDTQYF. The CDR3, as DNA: TGTGCCAGCAGACGGACAGGGGGCCCAAGCACAGATACGCAGTATTTT.

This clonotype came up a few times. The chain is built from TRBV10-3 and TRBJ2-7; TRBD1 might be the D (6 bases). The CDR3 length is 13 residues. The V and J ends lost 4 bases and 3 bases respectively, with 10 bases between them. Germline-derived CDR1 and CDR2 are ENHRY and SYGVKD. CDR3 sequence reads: CAISGGPNYEQYF. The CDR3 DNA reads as TGTGCCATCAGTGGGGGGCCCAACTACGAGCAGTACTTC.

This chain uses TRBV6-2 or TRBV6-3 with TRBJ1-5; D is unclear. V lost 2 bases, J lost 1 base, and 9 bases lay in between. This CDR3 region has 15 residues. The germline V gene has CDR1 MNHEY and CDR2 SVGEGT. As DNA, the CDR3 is TGTGCCAGCAGTTACCTGGGCACAAGCAATCAGCCCCAGCATTTT. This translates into CASSYLGTSNQPQHF.

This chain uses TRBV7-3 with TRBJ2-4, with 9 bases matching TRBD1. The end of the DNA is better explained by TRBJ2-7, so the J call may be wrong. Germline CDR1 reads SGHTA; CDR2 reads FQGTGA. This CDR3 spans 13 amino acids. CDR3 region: CASSFTGGDEQYF. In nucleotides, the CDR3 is TGTGCCAGCAGCTTCACAGGGGGCGACGAGCAGTACTTC.

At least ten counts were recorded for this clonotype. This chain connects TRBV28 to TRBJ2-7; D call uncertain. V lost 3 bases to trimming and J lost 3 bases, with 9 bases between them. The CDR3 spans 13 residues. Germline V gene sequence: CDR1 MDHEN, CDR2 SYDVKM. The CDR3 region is CASSFTGYYEQYF. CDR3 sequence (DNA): TGTGCCAGCAGTTTTACCGGATACTACGAGCAGTACTTC.

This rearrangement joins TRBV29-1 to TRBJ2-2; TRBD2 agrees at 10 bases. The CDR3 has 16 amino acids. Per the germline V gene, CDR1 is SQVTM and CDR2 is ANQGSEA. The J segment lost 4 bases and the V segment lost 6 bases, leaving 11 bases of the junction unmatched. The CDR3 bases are TGCAGCGTCCGGACTAGCGGTGGAATGGGCACCGGGGAGCTGTTTTTT. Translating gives CSVRTSGGMGTGELFF.

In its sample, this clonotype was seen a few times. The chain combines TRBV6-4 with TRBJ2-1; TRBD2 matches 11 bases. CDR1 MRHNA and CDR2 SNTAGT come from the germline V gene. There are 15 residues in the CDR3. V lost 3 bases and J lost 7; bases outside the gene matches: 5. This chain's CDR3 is CASSDRLAGGNEQFF. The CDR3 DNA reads TGTGCCAGCAGTGATCGGCTAGCGGGGGGTAATGAGCAGTTCTTC.

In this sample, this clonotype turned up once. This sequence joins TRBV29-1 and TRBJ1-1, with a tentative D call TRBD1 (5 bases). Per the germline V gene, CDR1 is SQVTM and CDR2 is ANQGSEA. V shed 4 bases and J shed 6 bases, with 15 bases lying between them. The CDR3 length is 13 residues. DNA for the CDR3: TGCAGCGTTGTTAGCTGGGAGGGACCTGAAGCTTTCTTT. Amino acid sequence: CSVVSWEGPEAFF.

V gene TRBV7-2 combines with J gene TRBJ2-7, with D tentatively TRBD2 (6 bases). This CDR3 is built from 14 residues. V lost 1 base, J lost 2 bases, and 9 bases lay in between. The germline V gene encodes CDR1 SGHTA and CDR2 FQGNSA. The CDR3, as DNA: TGTGCCAGCAGCTTAGGAGGACTACCCTACGAGCAGTACTTC. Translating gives CASSLGGLPYEQYF.

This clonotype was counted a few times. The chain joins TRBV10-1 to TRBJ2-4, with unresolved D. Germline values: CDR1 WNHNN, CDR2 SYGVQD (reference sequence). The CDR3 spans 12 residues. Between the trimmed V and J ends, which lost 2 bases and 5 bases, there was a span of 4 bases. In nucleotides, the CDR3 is TGCGCCAGCAGTGAGGGTGAAAACATTCAGTACTTC. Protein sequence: CASSEGENIQYF.

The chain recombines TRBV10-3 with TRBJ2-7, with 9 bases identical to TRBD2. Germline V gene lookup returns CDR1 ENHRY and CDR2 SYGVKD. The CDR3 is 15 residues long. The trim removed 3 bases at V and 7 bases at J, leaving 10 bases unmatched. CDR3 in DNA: TGTGCCATCAGTGAAAGGCGGGAGGGCCGGGTTGAGCAGTACTTC. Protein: CAISERREGRVEQYF.

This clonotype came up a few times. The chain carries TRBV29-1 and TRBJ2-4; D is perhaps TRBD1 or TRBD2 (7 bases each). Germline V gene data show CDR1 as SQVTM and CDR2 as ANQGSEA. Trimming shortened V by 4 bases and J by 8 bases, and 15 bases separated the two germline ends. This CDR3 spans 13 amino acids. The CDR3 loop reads CSVGRGGTDIQYF. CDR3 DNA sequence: TGCAGCGTTGGGAGGGGGGGGACAGACATTCAGTACTTC.

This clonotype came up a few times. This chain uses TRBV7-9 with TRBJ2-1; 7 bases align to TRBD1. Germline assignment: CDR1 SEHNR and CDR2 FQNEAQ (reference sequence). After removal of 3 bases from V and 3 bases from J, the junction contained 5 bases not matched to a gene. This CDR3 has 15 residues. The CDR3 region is CASSLWDRVYNEQFF. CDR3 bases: TGTGCCAGCAGCTTGTGGGACAGAGTCTACAATGAGCAGTTCTTC.

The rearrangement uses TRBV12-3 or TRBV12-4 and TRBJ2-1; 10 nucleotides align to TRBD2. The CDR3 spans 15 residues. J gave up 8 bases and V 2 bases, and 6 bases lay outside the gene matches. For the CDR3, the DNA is TGTGCCAGCAGTTTATATCCTAGCGGGAGAGATGAGCAGTTCTTC. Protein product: CASSLYPSGRDEQFF.

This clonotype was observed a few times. This CDR3 reads CASTGAGTSGDNEQFF. CDR3 nucleotides: TGTGCCAGCACCGGCGCCGGGACTAGCGGGGACAATGAGCAGTTCTTC. The chain has TRBV12-3 or TRBV12-4 and TRBJ2-1; the match to TRBD2 covers 13 bases. The V segment lost 7 bases and the J segment 5 bases; nucleotides outside the gene matches: 8. The CDR3 consists of 16 residues.

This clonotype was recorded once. CDR3 residues: CASTLGALSDTQYF. The CDR3 nucleotides read TGTGCCAGCACCCTCGGGGCATTGTCAGATACGCAGTATTTT. The chain employs TRBV6-6 and TRBJ2-3; D tentatively reads TRBD1 or TRBD2 (5 bases each). CDR1 MNHNY and CDR2 SVGAGI come from the germline V gene (reference sequence). Trimming pared 7 bases from V and 4 bases from J, leaving 15 bases between. The CDR3 contains 14 residues.

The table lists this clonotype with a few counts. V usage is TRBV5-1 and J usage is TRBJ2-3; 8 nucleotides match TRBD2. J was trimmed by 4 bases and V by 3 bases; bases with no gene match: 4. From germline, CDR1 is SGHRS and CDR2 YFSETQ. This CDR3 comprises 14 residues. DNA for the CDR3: TGCGCCAGCAGCTATAGCGGGAAGGCAGATACGCAGTATTTT. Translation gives CASSYSGKADTQYF. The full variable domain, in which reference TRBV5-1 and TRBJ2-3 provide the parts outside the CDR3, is KAGVTQTPRYLIKTRGQQVTLSCSPISGHRSVSWYQQTPGQGLQFLFEYFSETQRNKGNFPGRFSGRQFSNSRSEMNVSTLELGDSALYLCASSYSGKADTQYFGPGTRLTVL.

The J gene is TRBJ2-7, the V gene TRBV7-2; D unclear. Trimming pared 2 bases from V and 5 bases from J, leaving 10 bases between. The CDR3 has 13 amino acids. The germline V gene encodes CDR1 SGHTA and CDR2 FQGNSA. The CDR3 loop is CASSLQRRNEQYF. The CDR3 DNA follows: TGTGCCAGCAGCTTACAGCGCAGGAACGAGCAGTACTTC.

CDR3 DNA: TGTGCCAGCAGCGAACGGGCTAGCGGGAGAAGGGAGACCCAGTACTTC. It yields the protein CASSERASGRRETQYF. The chain couples TRBV11-2 to TRBJ2-7, with TRBD2 identical over 10 bases. TRBJ2-5 matches the DNA end more closely, so the J call is doubtful. Germline V lookup: CDR1 SGHAT, CDR2 FQNNGV. The CDR3 runs to 16 residues.

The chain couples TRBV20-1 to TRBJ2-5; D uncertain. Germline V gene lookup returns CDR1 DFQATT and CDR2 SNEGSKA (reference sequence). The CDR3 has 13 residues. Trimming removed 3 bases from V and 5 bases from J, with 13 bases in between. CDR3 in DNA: TGCAGTGCTAGGGAGACGGTTGGCGAGACCCAGTACTTC. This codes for CSARETVGETQYF.